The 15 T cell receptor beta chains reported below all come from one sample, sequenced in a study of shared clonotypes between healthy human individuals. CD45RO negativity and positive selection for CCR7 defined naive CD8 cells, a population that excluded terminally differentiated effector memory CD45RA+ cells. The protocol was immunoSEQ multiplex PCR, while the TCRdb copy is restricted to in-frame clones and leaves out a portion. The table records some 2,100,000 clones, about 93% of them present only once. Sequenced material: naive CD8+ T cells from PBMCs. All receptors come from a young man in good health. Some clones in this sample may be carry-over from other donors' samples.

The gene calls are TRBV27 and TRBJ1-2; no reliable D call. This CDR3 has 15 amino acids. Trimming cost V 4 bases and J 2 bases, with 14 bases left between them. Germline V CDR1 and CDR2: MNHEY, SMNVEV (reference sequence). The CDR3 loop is CASSSREAANYGYTF. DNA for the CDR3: TGTGCCAGCAGTTCACGGGAGGCTGCGAACTATGGCTACACCTTC.

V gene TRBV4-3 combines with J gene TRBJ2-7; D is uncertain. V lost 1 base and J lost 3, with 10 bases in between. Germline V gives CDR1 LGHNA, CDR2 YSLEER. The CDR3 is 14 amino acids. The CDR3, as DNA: TGCGCCAGCAGCCAAGGGGCCACAGACTACGAGCAGTACTTC. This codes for CASSQGATDYEQYF.

The CDR3 protein is CASSLALAGVMYSFYGYTF. The CDR3 nucleotides are TGTGCCAGCAGCTTAGCGCTGGCAGGGGTTATGTACAGTTTCTATGGCTACACCTTC. The rearrangement links TRBV7-9 to TRBJ1-2; TRBD1 is a possible D gene (6 bases). The CDR3 consists of 19 residues. Looked up from germline, CDR1 is SEHNR and CDR2 is FQNEAQ (reference sequence). V gave up 0 bases and J gave up 4 bases, with 24 bases separating them.

In DNA, the CDR3 is TGTGCCAGCAGCTTAGGTGGGACAGTCGTGATGAACACTGAAGCTTTCTTT. Translating it yields CASSLGGTVVMNTEAFF. V is TRBV7-9 and J is TRBJ1-1; 7 bases agree with TRBD1. The CDR3 length is 17 residues. The V gene's germline CDR1 is SEHNR and CDR2 FQNEAQ (reference sequence). Trimming at V came to 1 base and at J to 0 bases, leaving 8 bases not matched to a gene.

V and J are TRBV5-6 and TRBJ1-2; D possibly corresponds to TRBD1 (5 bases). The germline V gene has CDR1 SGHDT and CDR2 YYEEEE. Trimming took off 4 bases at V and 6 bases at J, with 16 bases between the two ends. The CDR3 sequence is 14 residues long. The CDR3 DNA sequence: TGTGCCAGCAGCATCTTCAGGGATTTGAATGGCTACACCTTC. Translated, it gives CASSIFRDLNGYTF.

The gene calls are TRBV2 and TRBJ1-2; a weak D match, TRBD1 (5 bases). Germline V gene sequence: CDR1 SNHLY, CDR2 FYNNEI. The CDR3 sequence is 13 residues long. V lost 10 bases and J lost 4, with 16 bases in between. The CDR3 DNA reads TGTGCCATCACTCTATCGGGGGGCTATGGCTACACCTTC. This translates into CAITLSGGYGYTF.

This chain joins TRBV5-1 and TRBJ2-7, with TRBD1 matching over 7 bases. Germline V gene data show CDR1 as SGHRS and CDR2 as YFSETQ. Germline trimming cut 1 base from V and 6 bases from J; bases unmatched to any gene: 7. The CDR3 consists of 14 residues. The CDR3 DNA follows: TGCGCCAGCAGCTTGCGGGGACAGCCCTTCGAGCAGTACTTC. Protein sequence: CASSLRGQPFEQYF.

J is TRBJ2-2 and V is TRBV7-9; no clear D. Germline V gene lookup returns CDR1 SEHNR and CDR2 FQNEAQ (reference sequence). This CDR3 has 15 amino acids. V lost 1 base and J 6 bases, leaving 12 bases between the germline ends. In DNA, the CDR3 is TGTGCCAGCAGCTTAGTAGCCCCTGGATCCGGGGAGCTGTTTTTT. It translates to CASSLVAPGSGELFF. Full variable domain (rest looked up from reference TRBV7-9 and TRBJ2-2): DTGVSQNPRHKITKRGQNVTFRCDPISEHNRLYWYRQTLGQGPEFLTYFQNEAQLEKSRLLSDRFSAERPKGSFSTLEIQRTEQGDSAMYLCASSLVAPGSGELFFGEGSRLTVL.

This CDR3 is CASLGPGGSGTGELFF. The CDR3 DNA is TGTGCCAGCCTGGGGCCGGGCGGGAGTGGCACCGGGGAGCTGTTTTTT. The chain employs TRBV2 and TRBJ2-2; 7 bases line up with TRBD2. The length of the CDR3 is 16 residues. The V and J ends lost 8 bases and 4 bases, in that order; junction bases with no gene match: 13. Germline CDR1 reads SNHLY; CDR2 reads FYNNEI.

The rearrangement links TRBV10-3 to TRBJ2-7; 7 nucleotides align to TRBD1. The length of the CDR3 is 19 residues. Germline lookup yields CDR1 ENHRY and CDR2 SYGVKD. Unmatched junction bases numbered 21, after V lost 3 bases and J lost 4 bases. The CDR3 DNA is TGTGCCATCAGTGAACACTCCCGGGACAGTGGAGTGGGGGCATACGAGCAGTACTTC. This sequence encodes CAISEHSRDSGVGAYEQYF.

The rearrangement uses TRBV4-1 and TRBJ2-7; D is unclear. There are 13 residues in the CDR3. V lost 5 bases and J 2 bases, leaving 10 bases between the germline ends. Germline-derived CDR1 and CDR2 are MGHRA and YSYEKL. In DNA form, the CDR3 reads TGCGCCAGCAGCTCGGGCCTAACCTACGAGCAGTACTTC. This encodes CASSSGLTYEQYF.

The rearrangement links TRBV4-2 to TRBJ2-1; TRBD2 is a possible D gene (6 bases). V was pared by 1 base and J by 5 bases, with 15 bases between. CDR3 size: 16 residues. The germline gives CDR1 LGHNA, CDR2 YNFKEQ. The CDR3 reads CASSQVYRGLDNEQFF. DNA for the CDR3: TGTGCCAGCAGCCAAGTTTATAGGGGACTCGACAATGAGCAGTTCTTC.

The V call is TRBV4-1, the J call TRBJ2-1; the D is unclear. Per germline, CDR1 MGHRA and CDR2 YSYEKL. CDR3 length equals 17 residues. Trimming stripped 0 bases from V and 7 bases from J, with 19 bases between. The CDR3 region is CASSQEMSPRVENEQFF. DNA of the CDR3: TGCGCCAGCAGCCAAGAAATGTCCCCCCGGGTTGAGAATGAGCAGTTCTTC.

The CDR3 DNA follows: TGTGCCAGCAGCCAGGGTGGACTAGCGGGAATTTACGAGCAGTACTTC. It codes for CASSQGGLAGIYEQYF. The V and J genes are TRBV4-2 and TRBJ2-7; 12 bases are a match to TRBD2. This CDR3 contains 16 residues. Germline CDR1 and CDR2: LGHNA and YNFKEQ. V shed 3 bases and J 4 bases; nucleotides not matched to a gene: 7.

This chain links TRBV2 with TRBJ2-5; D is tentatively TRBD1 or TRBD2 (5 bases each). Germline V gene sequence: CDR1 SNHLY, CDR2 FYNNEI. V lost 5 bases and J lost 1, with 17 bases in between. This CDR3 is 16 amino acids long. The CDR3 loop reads CASSLRVLGTQETQYF. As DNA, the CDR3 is TGTGCCAGCAGTCTGAGGGTGTTGGGGACCCAAGAGACCCAGTACTTC.